This T cell receptor beta chain was captured by sequencing in a study of blood T cell repertoires in COVID-19. In the study overall: PBMCs, B-cell-depleted T cells, or T cells provided the cDNA or gDNA that made up the material.

How the authors handled the data: Quantification of nucleated cells was approximated via reference gene primer amplification. Produced via immunoSEQ multiplex PCR; TCRdb's table is partial and in-frame only. The V and J calls and clone size are taken from that table; D and trimming were inferred from the DNA. The sample shows 200,000 to 300,000 clones, 85% of them seen only once. This CDR3 is 13 amino acids long. The V end lost 7 bases, the J end lost 4 bases, and 13 bases lay between the germline ends. The receptor was isolated from a woman aged 50 to 60 with acute COVID-19. J is TRBJ1-2 and V is TRBV12-3 or TRBV12-4; D possibly corresponds to TRBD1 (6 bases). What was sequenced was PBMCs or T cells enriched from blood (not recorded which). The CDR3 DNA reads as TGTGCCAGCACCCCAGGGGCGGTCTATGGCTACACCTTC. The encoded protein is CASTPGAVYGYTF.